Included here is one T cell receptor (beta chain) sequence, with context. The junction departs from the called germline gene at one end, perhaps through a read error. This entry comes from a study of cytomegalovirus exposure and HLA in healthy donors. PCR was performed using 60 Vbeta and 13 Jbeta primers. Sequenced by immunoSEQ multiplex PCR; TCRdb stores in-frame clones only, minus some. In the table there are 150,000 to 200,000 clones, 77% of which are singletons. CDR3 length: 16 residues. CDR1 is SSHAT and CDR2 is FNYEAQ in the germline V gene (reference sequence). Sequencing used PBMCs. The receptor was derived from a woman in her forties in good health and CMV-seropositive. The chain joins TRBV7-7 to TRBJ1-2; tentative D call: TRBD1 (5 bases). CDR3 nucleotides: TGTGCCAGCAGAAAACCGGGACCCCTGGGGGGTCATGGCTACACTTTC. This translates into CASRKPGPLGGHGYTF.